This T cell receptor beta chain stems from a study of blood T cell repertoires in COVID-19. Produced via immunoSEQ multiplex PCR; TCRdb's table is partial and in-frame only. Counted here are over 250,000 clones, about nine tenths occurring once; the ten biggest clones make up 2% to 2.5%. The receptor comes from a man aged 50 to 59 with acute or convalescent COVID-19. Material: peripheral blood.

This CDR3 reads CASSFRTSGTTDTQYF. DNA for the CDR3: TGTGCCAGCAGCTTCCGGACTAGCGGGACCACAGATACGCAGTATTTT. V gene TRBV7-2 combines with J gene TRBJ2-3; 12 bases agree with TRBD2. The germline V gene encodes CDR1 SGHTA and CDR2 FQGNSA. J was trimmed by 2 bases and V by 3 bases; bases with no gene match: 3. The length of the CDR3 is 16 residues. The full variable domain, in which reference TRBV7-2 and TRBJ2-3 provide the parts outside the CDR3, is GAGVSQSPSNKVTEKGKDVELRCDPISGHTALYWYRQSLGQGLEFLIYFQGNSAPDKSGLPSDRFSAERTGGSVSTLTIQRTQQEDSAVYLCASSFRTSGTTDTQYFGPGTRLTVL.